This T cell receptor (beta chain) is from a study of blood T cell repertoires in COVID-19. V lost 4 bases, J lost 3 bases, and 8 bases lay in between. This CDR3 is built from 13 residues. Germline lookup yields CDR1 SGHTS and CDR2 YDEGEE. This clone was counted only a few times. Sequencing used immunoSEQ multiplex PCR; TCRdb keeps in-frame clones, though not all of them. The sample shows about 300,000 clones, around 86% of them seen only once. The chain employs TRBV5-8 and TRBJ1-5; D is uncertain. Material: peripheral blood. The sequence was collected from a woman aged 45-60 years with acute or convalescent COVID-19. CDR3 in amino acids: CASSLDNNQPQHF. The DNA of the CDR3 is TGTGCCAGCAGCCTTGACAACAATCAGCCCCAGCATTTT.